The 13 T cell receptor beta chains below all came from one sample that was sequenced in a study of T-cell memory formation after mild COVID-19. TCRdb processed the 5' RACE reads anew with MiXCR; each CDR3 protein has one entry. In the table there are 110,000 or so distinct CDR3 sequences, 22% of which are singletons. The sample comprised PBMCs or a T cell subset sorted from them (not recorded which). The receptors were gathered from a man aged 18-30 years who had mild COVID-19 (a few samples of this study predate the infection). Cell type and time point are not known.

This chain connects TRBV6-2 or TRBV6-3 to TRBJ2-7; D not certain. Trimming removed 6 bases from V and 6 bases from J, with 12 bases in between. The CDR3 has 12 amino acids. Per the germline V gene, CDR1 is MNHEY and CDR2 is SVGEGT. The CDR3 loop reads CASSAWGLEQYV. The DNA of the CDR3 is TGTGCCAGCAGCGCCTGGGGTCTCGAGCAGTACGTC.

This clonotype appeared a few times. The chain joins TRBV5-5 to TRBJ2-2; TRBD1 matches 8 bases. Per germline, CDR1 SGHKS and CDR2 YYEKEE (reference sequence). J was trimmed by 5 bases and V by 1 base; bases with no gene match: 16. The CDR3 has 19 residues. The CDR3 loop is CASSLYPTGDLGTTGELFF. The CDR3 DNA follows: TGTGCCAGCAGCTTGTATCCGACAGGGGATTTGGGAACAACCGGGGAGCTGTTTTTT.

The J gene is TRBJ1-1, the V gene TRBV27; a possible D gene is TRBD1 (5 bases). Trimming cost V 5 bases and J 1 base, with 17 bases left between them. The CDR3 runs 16 residues. Per germline, CDR1 MNHEY and CDR2 SMNVEV (reference sequence). The CDR3 spells CASSPFQGLTNTEAFF. The CDR3 DNA reads TGTGCCAGCAGTCCTTTTCAGGGACTTACGAACACTGAAGCTTTCTTT.

The chain uses TRBV20-1 and TRBJ2-7; no firm D call. Germline V gene data show CDR1 as DFQATT and CDR2 as SNEGSKA (reference sequence). With 0 bases removed from V and 4 bases from J, the gap between germline ends came to 13 bases. CDR3 size: 14 residues. The CDR3 spells CSAREEASKYEQYV. DNA for the CDR3: TGCAGTGCTAGAGAGGAAGCTAGTAAATACGAGCAGTACGTC.

This chain joins TRBV9 and TRBJ2-1, with D perhaps given as TRBD1 or TRBD2 (6 bases each). This CDR3 has 13 amino acids. Germline V gives CDR1 SGDLS, CDR2 YYNGEE. Trimming took off 3 bases at V and 8 bases at J, with 12 bases between the two ends. The CDR3 DNA reads as TGTGCCAGCAGCGGACTAGGGGGATATGAGCAGTTCTTC. This encodes CASSGLGGYEQFF.

This chain uses TRBV12-3 or TRBV12-4 with TRBJ1-2; TRBD1 is a possible D gene (5 bases). V lost 6 bases, J lost 3 bases, and 17 bases lay in between. This CDR3 spans 15 amino acids. The CDR3 spells CASSYGTQGHYGYTF. For the CDR3, the DNA is TGTGCCAGCAGCTACGGGACCCAAGGGCACTATGGCTACACCTTC.

This chain joins TRBV20-1 and TRBJ2-7; D might be TRBD1 (7 bases). CDR3 size: 14 residues. The germline V gene has CDR1 DFQATT and CDR2 SNEGSKA (reference sequence). Trimming took 3 bases from V and 4 from J, leaving 16 bases between them. CDR3 protein: CSASLQGRKYEQYF. In DNA, the CDR3 is TGCAGTGCTAGTTTACAGGGGAGGAAGTACGAGCAGTACTTC.

The chain combines TRBV6-5 with TRBJ2-2, with 10 bases lining up with TRBD1. V lost 2 bases, J lost 6 bases, and 6 bases stayed unmatched. The V gene's germline CDR1 is MNHEY and CDR2 SVGAGI. The CDR3 contains 16 residues. CDR3 sequence reads: CASSYRAGQGSGELFF. DNA of the CDR3: TGTGCCAGCAGTTACCGTGCGGGACAGGGGTCCGGGGAGCTGTTTTTT.

This clonotype has a handful of counts. The chain's CDR3 is CASSLYPGNRIAAFF. DNA for the CDR3: TGCGCCAGCAGCTTGTATCCCGGCAACCGAATTGCGGCTTTCTTT. V gene TRBV5-1 combines with J gene TRBJ1-1, with no clear D. Germline values: CDR1 SGHRS, CDR2 YFSETQ. The CDR3 covers 15 residues. Trimming took 1 base from V and 11 from J, leaving 21 bases between them.

The chain carries TRBV4-1 and TRBJ2-1, with 8 bases matching TRBD2. The CDR3 loop spans 14 amino acids. Unmatched junction bases numbered 8, after V lost 0 bases and J lost 13 bases. Germline CDR1 is MGHRA and CDR2 is YSYEKL. CDR3 sequence reads: CASSQDGSGVGQFF. For the CDR3, the DNA is TGCGCCAGCAGCCAAGATGGTAGCGGGGTAGGACAGTTCTTC.

In its sample, this clonotype was seen a few times. The rearrangement joins TRBV6-2 or TRBV6-3 to TRBJ2-1; tentatively, D is TRBD1 or TRBD2 (5 bases each). Germline lookup yields CDR1 MNHEY and CDR2 SVGEGT. Trimming removed 7 bases from V and 2 bases from J, with 9 bases in between. The CDR3 covers 13 residues. The CDR3 DNA follows: TGTGCCAGCAAGGGGACGACCTACAATGAGCAGTTCTTC. Amino acids: CASKGTTYNEQFF.

The chain links TRBV21-1 to TRBJ2-1; TRBD2 is the table's D call and was not checked against the DNA. TRBV21-1 is noted as a pseudogene. CDR3 size: 14 residues. CDR3 sequence reads: CASSKGQGGARQFF. The CDR3 coding sequence is TGTGCCAGCAGCAAAGGGCAGGGCGGGGCCCGCCAGTTCTTC.

The V and J genes are TRBV6-6 and TRBJ2-5, with D uncertain. The CDR3 loop spans 11 amino acids. V was trimmed by 4 bases and J by 4 bases, leaving 4 bases between them. Germline V lookup: CDR1 MNHNY, CDR2 SVGAGI (reference sequence). CDR3 residues: CASSSAETQYF. CDR3 sequence (DNA): TGTGCCAGCAGTTCCGCAGAGACCCAGTACTTC.